This T cell receptor beta chain stems from a study of cytomegalovirus exposure and HLA in healthy donors. Whole-study context: Unique TCRs numbering around 85 million, obtained from HLA-typed donors, made up an early data release.

Points on this clone: The antigen remains unidentified.

V was clipped by 2 bases and J by 6 bases; unmatched bases: 10. Germline V lookup: CDR1 GTSNPN, CDR2 SVGIG (reference sequence). CDR3 length: 14 residues. Researchers ran the PCR with 60 Vbeta and 13 Jbeta primers. The table came from immunoSEQ multiplex PCR; TCRdb's copy has only in-frame clones and leaves some out. The sample lists 120,000 to 150,000 clones; 88% were seen once. Overall study findings and caveats: A previous analysis found most TCR beta V segments productive roughly 87% or roughly 30% of the time. Of the V segments, some could not be distinguished, including TRBV6-2 and TRBV6-3, and were excluded. A few CMV-associated chains proved CMV antigen-specific in vitro.

The TCR sequence derives from a woman aged 35 to 49 in good health and CMV-seronegative. The chain carries TRBV30 and TRBJ2-7; 7 nucleotides match TRBD1. The specimen sequenced was PBMCs. CDR3 region: CAWSSGRGKGEQYF. CDR3 in DNA: TGTGCCTGGAGTTCCGGCAGGGGGAAAGGCGAGCAGTACTTC. Combining the CDR3 with reference TRBV30 and TRBJ2-7 gives the whole variable domain SQTIHQWPATLVQPVGSPLSLECTVEGTSNPNLYWYRQAAGRGLQLLFYSVGIGQISSEVPQNLSASRPQDRQFILSSKKLLLSDSGFYLCAWSSGRGKGEQYFGPGTRLTVT.